These 5 T cell receptor beta chains were all obtained from the same sample, sequenced in a study of blood T cell repertoires in COVID-19. Method: immunoSEQ multiplex PCR; TCRdb's copy keeps in-frame clones and lacks some. This sample has about 94,000 clones, with about 80% found just once. The source material was peripheral blood. The origin of the receptors is a human donor in a cohort sampled during active COVID-19.

This clone was recorded a few times. The V gene is TRBV30, the J gene TRBJ1-4; 8 bases are a match to TRBD1. Germline V gives CDR1 GTSNPN, CDR2 SVGIG (reference sequence). V was pared by 5 bases and J by 7 bases, with 9 bases of the junction left unmatched. This CDR3 has 14 amino acids. The CDR3 sequence is CAWRRQGIGEKLFF. DNA for the CDR3: TGTGCCTGGCGCCGACAGGGGATAGGTGAAAAACTGTTTTTT. Full variable domain (rest looked up from reference TRBV30 and TRBJ1-4): SQTIHQWPATLVQPVGSPLSLECTVEGTSNPNLYWYRQAAGRGLQLLFYSVGIGQISSEVPQNLSASRPQDRQFILSSKKLLLSDSGFYLCAWRRQGIGEKLFFGSGTQLSVL.

V gene TRBV7-2 combines with J gene TRBJ2-7, with D possibly matching TRBD2 (6 bases). This CDR3 region has 16 residues. Trimming cost V 1 base and J 3 bases, with 16 bases left between them. CDR1 is SGHTA, CDR2 FQGNSA, per germline. DNA of the CDR3: TGTGCCAGCAGCTTAGGAGGGACTGGGGGATTCTACGAGCAGTACTTC. It yields the protein CASSLGGTGGFYEQYF.

The chain links TRBV5-1 to TRBJ2-5, with 7 bases matching TRBD1. In germline, CDR1 is SGHRS, CDR2 YFSETQ. The CDR3 loop spans 16 amino acids. Trimming took 1 base from V and 3 from J; bases not matched to a gene: 9. CDR3 loop: CASSLFGTDAKETQYF. CDR3 bases: TGCGCCAGCAGCTTGTTCGGGACAGACGCTAAAGAGACCCAGTACTTC.

The rearrangement joins TRBV6-1 to TRBJ2-7; 7 bases match TRBD1. The ends lost 1 base at V and 0 bases at J; junction bases unmatched: 3. CDR1 is MNHNS, CDR2 SASEGT, per germline. The CDR3 totals 15 residues. The CDR3 nucleotides read TGTGCCAGCAGTGAAGAGCCAGGGGGCTCCTACGAGCAGTACTTC. It encodes CASSEEPGGSYEQYF.

The chain has TRBV30 and TRBJ2-7; maybe TRBD1 (5 bases). The germline V gene encodes CDR1 GTSNPN and CDR2 SVGIG (reference sequence). CDR3 length: 12 amino acids. V was clipped by 1 base and J by 3 bases, with 7 bases between them. CDR3 nucleotide sequence: TGTGCCTGGAGTGATGACAGCTACGAGCAGTACTTC. Amino acids: CAWSDDSYEQYF.